This entry features one T cell receptor (beta chain) sequence. Distinct nucleotide sequences in the sample also encode this CDR3. Using immunoSEQ multiplex PCR, the repertoire was profiled, and TCRdb retains in-frame clones only, with some absent. Here the sample table reports fewer than 250,000 clones. Between the trimmed V and J ends, which lost 2 bases and 2 bases, there was a span of 6 bases. The CDR3 sequence is 13 residues long. This sample is part of a study of control samples from healthy donors and cancer patients. The sequence was obtained from a woman aged 25-40 years in good health. The material sequenced was blood. The chain joins TRBV12-3 or TRBV12-4 to TRBJ1-2, with a tentative D call TRBD1 (6 bases). The CDR3 reads CASSLQGNYGYTF. For the CDR3, the DNA is TGTGCCAGCAGTTTACAGGGGAACTATGGCTACACCTTC.